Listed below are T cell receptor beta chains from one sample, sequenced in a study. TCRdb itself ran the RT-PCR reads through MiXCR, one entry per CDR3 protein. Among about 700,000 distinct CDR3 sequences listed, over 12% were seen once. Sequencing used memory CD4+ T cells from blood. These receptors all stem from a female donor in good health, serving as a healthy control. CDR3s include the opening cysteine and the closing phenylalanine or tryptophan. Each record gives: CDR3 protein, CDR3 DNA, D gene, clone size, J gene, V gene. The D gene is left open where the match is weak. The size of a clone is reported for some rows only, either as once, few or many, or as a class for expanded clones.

CASSLGTSDEQFF TGTGCCAGCAGTTTAGGGACTAGTGATGAGCAGTTCTTC TRBD2 - TRBJ2-1 TRBV12-3/TRBV12-4
CATSDAGTGSETQYF TGTGCCACCAGTGACGCCGGGACAGGGAGTGAGACCCAGTACTTC TRBD1 many TRBJ2-5 TRBV24-1
CASSLEVRNSGNTIYF TGTGCCAGCAGCTTAGAAGTCAGAAACTCTGGAAACACCATATATTTT - many TRBJ1-3 TRBV7-6
CSARSRTGSTEAFF TGCAGTGCTAGATCCCGTACAGGGTCGACTGAAGCTTTCTTT - many TRBJ1-1 TRBV20-1
CASRGQTGSSPYEQYF TGTGCCAGCAGGGGTCAGACAGGGTCTTCGCCCTACGAGCAGTACTTC TRBD1 - TRBJ2-7 TRBV28
CASGGAGAGEKLFF TGTGCCAGCGGGGGGGCGGGGGCCGGCGAAAAACTGTTTTTT - few TRBJ1-4 TRBV28
CASSSRGLAGGPEDTQYF TGCGCCAGCAGCTCCAGAGGACTAGCGGGAGGGCCGGAAGATACGCAGTATTTT TRBD2 few TRBJ2-3 TRBV5-1
CASSSRTGGRDIQYF TGTGCCAGCAGCTCTCGGACAGGGGGCAGGGACATTCAGTACTTC TRBD1 - TRBJ2-4 TRBV7-9
CSARDRGSPLHF TGCAGTGCTAGAGATCGGGGATCACCCCTCCACTTT - many TRBJ1-6 TRBV20-1
CASSQLRAGPEAFF TGTGCCAGCTCACAGTTAAGGGCAGGGCCTGAAGCTTTCTTT - - TRBJ1-1 TRBV18
CSASLAGGTGEQFF TGCAGTGCTAGCCTAGCGGGGGGTACAGGCGAGCAGTTCTTC TRBD2 - TRBJ2-1 TRBV20-1
CASSLKGGGASNIQYF TGTGCCAGCAGTCTAAAAGGGGGGGGCGCGTCAAACATTCAGTACTTC - few TRBJ2-4 TRBV6-5
CASSLGTDHNQPQHF TGCGCCAGCAGCTTGGGGACGGACCACAATCAGCCCCAGCATTTT - many TRBJ1-5 TRBV5-1
CASSPLTGQGRSTEAFF TGTGCCAGCTCACCTCTCACAGGACAGGGGAGGAGCACTGAAGCTTTCTTT TRBD1 few TRBJ1-1 TRBV18
CSARDWLAGEPYF TGCAGTGCTAGAGATTGGCTAGCGGGAGAGCCATACTTC TRBD2 - TRBJ2-7 TRBV20-1
CASSRLSRDGYTF TGTGCCAGCAGCCGCCTTAGCAGGGATGGCTACACCTTC - - TRBJ1-2 TRBV14
CATSDERLAGGEQFF TGTGCCACCAGTGATGAGAGACTAGCGGGCGGTGAGCAGTTCTTC TRBD2 once TRBJ2-1 TRBV24-1
CASRRTGENQPQHF TGTGCCAGCAGACGGACAGGGGAAAATCAGCCCCAGCATTTT TRBD1 few TRBJ1-5 TRBV6-1
CASSYSESIASADTQYF TGTGCCAGCAGTTACTCTGAATCCATAGCGTCTGCAGATACGCAGTATTTT - few TRBJ2-3 TRBV6-6
CASSQQGTRTDTQYF TGTGCCAGCAGCCAACAGGGGACTCGCACAGATACGCAGTATTTT - - TRBJ2-3 TRBV4-2
CASSLANGDTQYF TGTGCCAGCAGCTTGGCCAATGGGGATACGCAGTATTTT - - TRBJ2-3 TRBV5-4
CASSVVQGVSGANVLTF TGTGCCAGCAGTGTCGTCCAGGGAGTGTCTGGGGCCAACGTCCTGACTTTC - - TRBJ2-6 TRBV25-1
CASSLIGQGGMNEQFF TGTGCCAGCAGCTTAATCGGGCAGGGAGGGATGAATGAGCAGTTCTTC TRBD2 - TRBJ2-1 TRBV11-2
CSAVKDGHTEAFF TGCAGCGCCGTCAAAGACGGACACACTGAAGCTTTCTTT - - TRBJ1-1 TRBV29-1
CASSSRGGYDTEAFF TGTGCCAGCAGTTCTCGGGGGGGCTATGACACTGAAGCTTTCTTT - - TRBJ1-1 TRBV5-5
CASSLPTAHAFF TGTGCCAGCAGTCTCCCGACAGCCCACGCTTTCTTT - - TRBJ1-1 TRBV28
CATRDRRTHGYTF TGTGCCACACGGGACAGAAGGACCCATGGCTACACCTTC TRBD1 few TRBJ1-2 TRBV24-1
CASSRQEANNEQFF TGCGCCAGCAGCCGACAGGAAGCGAACAATGAGCAGTTCTTC - - TRBJ2-1 TRBV7-3
CATDRGPGNTIYF TGTGCCACCGACAGGGGACCTGGAAACACCATATATTTT TRBD1 - TRBJ1-3 TRBV12-3/TRBV12-4
CASSRSPGLAHSTDTQYF TGTGCCAGCAGCCGAAGCCCCGGACTAGCGCATAGCACAGATACGCAGTATTTT TRBD2 few TRBJ2-3 TRBV3-1
CASSYPRAGGGQPQHF TGTGCCAGCAGTTACCCCCGGGCAGGGGGGGGTCAGCCCCAGCATTTT TRBD1 few TRBJ1-5 TRBV6-6
CASIPGLAGYNEQFF TGTGCCAGCATCCCGGGACTAGCGGGTTACAATGAGCAGTTCTTC TRBD2 many TRBJ2-1 TRBV6-2/TRBV6-3
CSAGGLVWDNEALF TGCAGTGCTGGAGGACTCGTCTGGGACAATGAAGCTTTGTTT - - TRBJ1-1 TRBV20-1
CSARLGSGNQPQHF TGCAGTGCTAGATTGGGGTCAGGCAATCAGCCCCAGCATTTT - - TRBJ1-5 TRBV20-1
CASSAYGTVSNQPQHF TGTGCCAGCAGCGCCTACGGGACGGTCAGCAATCAGCCCCAGCATTTT - few TRBJ1-5 TRBV5-8
CASNEGASNTGELFF TGCGCCAGCAATGAGGGGGCCTCGAACACCGGGGAGCTGTTTTTT TRBD1 - TRBJ2-2 TRBV5-1
CSARDSHSGNTIYF TGCAGTGCTAGAGACAGTCACTCTGGAAACACCATATATTTT - - TRBJ1-3 TRBV20-1
CSARRESGSLSYEQYF TGCAGTGCTAGAAGGGAGAGCGGGAGCCTTTCCTACGAGCAGTACTTC TRBD2 - TRBJ2-7 TRBV20-1
CASSQAGNTIYF TGCGCCAGCAGCCAAGCTGGAAACACCATATATTTT - many TRBJ1-3 TRBV4-3
CSGPRTGAPNSPLHF TGCAGTGGCCCTCGGACAGGGGCCCCCAATTCACCCCTCCACTTT TRBD1 - TRBJ1-6 TRBV20-1